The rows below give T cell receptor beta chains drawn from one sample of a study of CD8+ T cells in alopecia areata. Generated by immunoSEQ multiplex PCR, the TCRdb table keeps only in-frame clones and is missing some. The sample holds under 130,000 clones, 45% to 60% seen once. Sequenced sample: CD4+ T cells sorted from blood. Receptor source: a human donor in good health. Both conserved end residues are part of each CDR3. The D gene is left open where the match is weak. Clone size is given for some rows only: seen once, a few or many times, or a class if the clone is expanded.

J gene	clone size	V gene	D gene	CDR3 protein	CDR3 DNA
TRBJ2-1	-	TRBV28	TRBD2	CASITGGGLGNEQFF	TGTGCCAGCATCACGGGAGGGGGATTGGGCAATGAGCAGTTCTTC
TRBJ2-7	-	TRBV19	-	CASSPVLGTYEQYF	TGTGCCAGTAGTCCCGTCTTAGGGACCTACGAGCAGTACTTC
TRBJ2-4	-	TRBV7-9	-	CASSHRGALGNIQYF	TGTGCCAGCAGCCATCGGGGGGCCCTCGGCAACATTCAGTACTTC
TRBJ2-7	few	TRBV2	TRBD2	CASSEPRGAYEQYF	TGTGCCAGCAGTGAACCGCGGGGGGCTTACGAGCAGTACTTC
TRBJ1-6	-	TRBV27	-	CASSRTFFGSPLHF	TGTGCCAGCAGTAGGACGTTTTTTGGTTCACCCCTCCACTTT
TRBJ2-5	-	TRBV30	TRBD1	CAWSVGGRGMETQYF	TGTGCCTGGAGTGTAGGCGGCAGGGGGATGGAGACCCAGTACTTC
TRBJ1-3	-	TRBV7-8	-	CASSYNTGTISGNTIYF	TGTGCCAGCAGCTACAATACAGGGACGATCTCTGGAAACACCATATATTTT
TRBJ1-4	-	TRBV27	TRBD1	CASSPLDRDRDEKLFF	TGTGCCAGCAGTCCCCTCGACCGGGACAGGGATGAAAAACTGTTTTTT
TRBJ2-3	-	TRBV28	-	CASSLTGANTQYF	TGTGCCAGCAGTCTGACCGGGGCTAATACGCAGTATTTT
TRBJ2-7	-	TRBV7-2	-	CASSLSGGYEQYF	TGTGCCAGCAGCTTGTCCGGCGGCTACGAGCAGTACTTC
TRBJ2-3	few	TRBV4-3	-	CASSQRPREPTDTQYF	TGCGCCAGCAGCCAACGACCGAGGGAACCTACAGATACGCAGTATTTT
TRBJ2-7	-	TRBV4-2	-	CASSQDYGRWSEQYF	TGTGCCAGCAGCCAAGATTATGGACGTTGGTCCGAGCAGTACTTC
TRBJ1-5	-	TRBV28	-	CASHGLHNQPQHF	TGTGCCAGCCACGGGCTGCACAATCAGCCCCAGCATTTT
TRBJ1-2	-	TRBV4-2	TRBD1	CASSQGTGSYGYTF	TGTGCCAGCAGCCAAGGGACAGGGAGCTATGGCTACACCTTC
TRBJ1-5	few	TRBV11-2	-	CASSLERNQPQHF	TGTGCCAGCAGCTTAGAAAGGAATCAGCCCCAGCATTTT
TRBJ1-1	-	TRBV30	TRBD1	CAWTGGRTEAFF	TGTGCCTGGACAGGGGGCCGGACTGAAGCTTTCTTT
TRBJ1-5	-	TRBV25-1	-	CASSEVRNSIQPQHF	TGTGCCAGCAGTGAAGTGAGGAATTCTATACAGCCCCAGCATTTT
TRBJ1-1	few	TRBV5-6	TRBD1	CASSWGQGLMNTEAFF	TGTGCCAGCAGCTGGGGACAGGGGCTTATGAACACTGAAGCTTTCTTT
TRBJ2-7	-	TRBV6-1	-	CASSEAGLRTYEQYF	TGTGCCAGCAGTGAAGCGGGGTTGAGGACCTACGAGCAGTACTTC
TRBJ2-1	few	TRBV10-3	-	CAISSGYEQFF	TGTGCCATCAGTAGCGGGTATGAGCAGTTCTTC
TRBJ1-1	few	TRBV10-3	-	CAIRESTEAFF	TGTGCCATCAGAGAAAGCACTGAAGCTTTCTTT
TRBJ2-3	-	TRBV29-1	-	CSAPGRGVSDTQYF	TGCAGCGCCCCGGGCAGGGGGGTTTCAGATACGCAGTATTTT
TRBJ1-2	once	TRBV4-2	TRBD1	CASSQDTGGTAYGYTF	TGTGCCAGCAGCCAGGATACAGGGGGCACTGCGTATGGCTACACCTTC
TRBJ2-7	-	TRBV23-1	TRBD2	CASSHLSASSGGPYEQYF	TGCGCCAGCAGTCACCTAAGTGCCTCTAGCGGGGGACCCTACGAGCAGTACTTC
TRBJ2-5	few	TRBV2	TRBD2	CASSVGLAGEQETQYF	TGTGCCAGCAGTGTTGGACTAGCGGGGGAACAAGAGACCCAGTACTTC
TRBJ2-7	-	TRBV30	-	CAWSGRSGNYEQYF	TGTGCCTGGAGCGGGAGATCAGGGAACTACGAGCAGTACTTC
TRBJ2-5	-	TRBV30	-	CAWSVRHQETQYF	TGTGCCTGGAGTGTACGTCACCAAGAGACCCAGTACTTC
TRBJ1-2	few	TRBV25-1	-	CASRYREDGYTF	TGTGCCAGCAGGTACAGGGAGGATGGCTACACCTTC
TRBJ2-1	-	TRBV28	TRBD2	CASANQASGNIGQFF	TGTGCCAGCGCAAATCAGGCTAGCGGGAACATCGGACAGTTCTTC
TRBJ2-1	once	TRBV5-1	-	CASSLDSEQFF	TGCGCCAGCAGCTTGGACTCCGAGCAGTTCTTC
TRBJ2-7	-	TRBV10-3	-	CAISQAGSSYEQYF	TGTGCCATCAGTCAGGCGGGGAGCTCCTACGAGCAGTACTTC
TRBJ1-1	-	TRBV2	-	CASSEWQGGEAFF	TGTGCCAGCAGTGAGTGGCAGGGAGGTGAAGCTTTCTTT
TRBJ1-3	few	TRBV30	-	CAWRRRHSSGNTIYF	TGTGCCTGGAGACGGCGGCACTCCTCTGGAAACACCATATATTTT
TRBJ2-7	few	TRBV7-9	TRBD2	CASSLGLAGNSYEQYF	TGTGCCAGCAGCTTAGGTCTAGCGGGGAACTCCTACGAGCAGTACTTC
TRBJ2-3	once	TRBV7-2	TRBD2	CASSLRPSGVADTQYF	TGTGCCAGCAGCTTACGACCTAGCGGGGTTGCAGATACGCAGTATTTT
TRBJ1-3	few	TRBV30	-	CAWSVGQGGNTIYF	TGTGCCTGGAGTGTAGGGCAGGGAGGAAACACCATATATTTT
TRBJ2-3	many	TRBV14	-	CASSQEVGGRTDTQYF	TGTGCCAGCAGCCAAGAGGTGGGGGGGCGCACAGATACGCAGTATTTT
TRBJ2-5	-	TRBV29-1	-	CSVGGPEETQYF	TGCAGCGTTGGCGGTCCGGAGGAGACCCAGTACTTC
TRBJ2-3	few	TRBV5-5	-	CASSLWLPGTDTQYF	TGTGCCAGCAGCTTGTGGCTTCCGGGCACAGATACGCAGTATTTT
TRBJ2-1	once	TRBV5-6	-	CASSLVKEQFF	TGTGCCAGCAGCTTGGTGAAAGAGCAGTTCTTC
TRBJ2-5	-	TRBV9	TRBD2	CASSVAGGLEETQYF	TGTGCCAGCAGCGTAGCGGGGGGGCTCGAGGAGACCCAGTACTTC
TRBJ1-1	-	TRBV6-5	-	CASSYRQNTEAFF	TGTGCCAGCAGTTACCGACAGAACACTGAAGCTTTCTTT
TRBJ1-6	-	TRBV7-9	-	CASSLSGWRPLHF	TGTGCCAGCAGCTTATCAGGTTGGAGACCCCTCCACTTT
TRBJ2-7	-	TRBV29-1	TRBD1	CSVDTGGHEQYF	TGCAGCGTTGACACAGGGGGCCACGAGCAGTACTTC
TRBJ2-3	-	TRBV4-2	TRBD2	CASSQGGLAGDTQYF	TGTGCCAGCAGCCAAGGGGGACTAGCTGGAGATACGCAGTATTTT
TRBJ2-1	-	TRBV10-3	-	CAISESFGDNEQFF	TGTGCCATCAGTGAGTCGTTCGGGGACAATGAGCAGTTCTTC
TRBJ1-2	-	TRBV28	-	CASSSPGAGNYGYTF	TGTGCCAGCAGTTCCCCGGGGGCCGGGAACTATGGCTACACCTTC
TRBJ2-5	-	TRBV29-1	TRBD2	CSVVYLAGARETQYF	TGCAGCGTTGTATATCTAGCGGGGGCTCGGGAGACCCAGTACTTC
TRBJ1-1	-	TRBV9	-	CASSVGYGRATEAFF	TGTGCCAGCAGCGTTGGATATGGGAGGGCCACTGAAGCTTTCTTT
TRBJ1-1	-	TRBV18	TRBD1	CASSQIRGTEAFF	TGTGCCAGCTCACAGATCAGGGGGACTGAAGCTTTCTTT
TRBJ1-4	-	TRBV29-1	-	CSVGEGANEKLFF	TGCAGCGTGGGGGAAGGAGCTAATGAAAAACTGTTTTTT
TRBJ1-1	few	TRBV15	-	CATSNLGGSFRNTEAFF	TGTGCCACCAGCAATCTAGGGGGGTCCTTCCGGAACACTGAAGCTTTCTTT
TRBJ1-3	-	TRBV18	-	CASSPRQSSGNTIYF	TGTGCCAGCTCACCACGGCAGAGCTCTGGAAACACCATATATTTT
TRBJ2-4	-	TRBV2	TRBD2	CASGPGGLLAKNIQYF	TGTGCCAGCGGGCCCGGGGGACTACTAGCCAAAAACATTCAGTACTTC
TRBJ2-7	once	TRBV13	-	CASSTRDIASYEQYF	TGTGCCAGCAGCACGAGGGACATCGCCTCCTACGAGCAGTACTTC
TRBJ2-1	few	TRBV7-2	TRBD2	CASSLGTGLAGGLLF	TGTGCCAGCAGCTTGGGGACGGGACTAGCGGGGGGTTTACTCTTC
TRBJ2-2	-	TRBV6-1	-	CASSWGTGELFF	TGTGCCAGCAGTTGGGGCACCGGGGAGCTGTTTTTT